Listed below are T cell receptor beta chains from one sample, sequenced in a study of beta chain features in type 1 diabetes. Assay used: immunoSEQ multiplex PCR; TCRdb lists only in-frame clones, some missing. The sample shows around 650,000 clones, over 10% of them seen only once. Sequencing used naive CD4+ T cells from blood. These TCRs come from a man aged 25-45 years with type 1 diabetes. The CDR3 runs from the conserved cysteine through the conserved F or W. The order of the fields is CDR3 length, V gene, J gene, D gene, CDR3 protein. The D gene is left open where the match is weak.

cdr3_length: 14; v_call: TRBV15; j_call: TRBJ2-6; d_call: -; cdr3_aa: CATTGVSGANVLTF
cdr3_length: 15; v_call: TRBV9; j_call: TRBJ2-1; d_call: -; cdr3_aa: CASSVESGRRNEQFF
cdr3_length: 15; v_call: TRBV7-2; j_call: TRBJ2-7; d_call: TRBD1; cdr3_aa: CASSPWDRRSYEQYF
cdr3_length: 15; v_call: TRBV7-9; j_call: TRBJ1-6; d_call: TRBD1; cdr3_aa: CASSLGTGEASPLHF
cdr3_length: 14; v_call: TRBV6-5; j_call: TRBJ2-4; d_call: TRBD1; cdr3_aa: CASSPGTGRNIQYF
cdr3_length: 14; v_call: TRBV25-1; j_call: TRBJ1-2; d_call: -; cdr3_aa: CASSENGRDYGYTF
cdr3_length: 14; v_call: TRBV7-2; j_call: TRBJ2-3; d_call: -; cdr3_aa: CASSRNRGGDTQYF
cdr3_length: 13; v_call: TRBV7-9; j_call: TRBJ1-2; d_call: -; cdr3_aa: CASSLGWEAGYTF
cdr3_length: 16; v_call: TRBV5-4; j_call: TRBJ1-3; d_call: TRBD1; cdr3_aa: CASSSTGGSSGNTIYF
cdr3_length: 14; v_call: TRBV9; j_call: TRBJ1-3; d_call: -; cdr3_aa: CASSVALDGNTIYF
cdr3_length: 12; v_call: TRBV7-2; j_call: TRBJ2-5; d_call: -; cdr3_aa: CASSYLGETQYF
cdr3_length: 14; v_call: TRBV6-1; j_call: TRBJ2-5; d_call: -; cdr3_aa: CASSEAFGQETQYF
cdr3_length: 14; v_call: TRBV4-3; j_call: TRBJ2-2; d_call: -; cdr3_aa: CASSQLADTGELFF
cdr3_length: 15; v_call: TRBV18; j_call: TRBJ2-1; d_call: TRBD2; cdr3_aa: CASSPTLAEYNEQFF
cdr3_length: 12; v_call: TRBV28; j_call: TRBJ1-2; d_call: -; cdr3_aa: CASSLAEWGYTF
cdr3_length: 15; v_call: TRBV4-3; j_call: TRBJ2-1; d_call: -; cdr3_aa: CASSQEGASYNEQFF